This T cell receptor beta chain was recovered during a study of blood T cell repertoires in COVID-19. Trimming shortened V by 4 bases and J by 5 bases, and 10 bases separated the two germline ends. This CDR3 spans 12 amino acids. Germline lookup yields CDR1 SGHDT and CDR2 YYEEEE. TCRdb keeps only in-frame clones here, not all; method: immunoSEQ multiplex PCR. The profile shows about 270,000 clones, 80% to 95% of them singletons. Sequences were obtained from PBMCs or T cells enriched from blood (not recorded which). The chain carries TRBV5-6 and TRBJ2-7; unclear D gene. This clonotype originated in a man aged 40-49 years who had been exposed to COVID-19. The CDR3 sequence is CASSPSQDEQYF. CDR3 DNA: TGTGCCAGCAGCCCCAGTCAGGACGAGCAGTACTTC.